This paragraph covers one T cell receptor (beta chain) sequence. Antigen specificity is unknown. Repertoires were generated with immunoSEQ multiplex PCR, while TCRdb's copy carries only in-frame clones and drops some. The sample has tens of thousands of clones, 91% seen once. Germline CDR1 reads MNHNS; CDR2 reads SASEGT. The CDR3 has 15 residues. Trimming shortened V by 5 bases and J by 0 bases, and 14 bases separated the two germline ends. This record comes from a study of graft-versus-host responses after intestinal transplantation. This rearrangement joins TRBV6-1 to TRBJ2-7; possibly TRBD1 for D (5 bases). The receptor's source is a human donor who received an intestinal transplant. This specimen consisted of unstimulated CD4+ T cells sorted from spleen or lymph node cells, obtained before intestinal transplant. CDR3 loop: CASSLRVTLSYEQYF. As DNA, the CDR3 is TGTGCCAGCAGTCTCAGGGTGACTCTCTCCTACGAGCAGTACTTC.